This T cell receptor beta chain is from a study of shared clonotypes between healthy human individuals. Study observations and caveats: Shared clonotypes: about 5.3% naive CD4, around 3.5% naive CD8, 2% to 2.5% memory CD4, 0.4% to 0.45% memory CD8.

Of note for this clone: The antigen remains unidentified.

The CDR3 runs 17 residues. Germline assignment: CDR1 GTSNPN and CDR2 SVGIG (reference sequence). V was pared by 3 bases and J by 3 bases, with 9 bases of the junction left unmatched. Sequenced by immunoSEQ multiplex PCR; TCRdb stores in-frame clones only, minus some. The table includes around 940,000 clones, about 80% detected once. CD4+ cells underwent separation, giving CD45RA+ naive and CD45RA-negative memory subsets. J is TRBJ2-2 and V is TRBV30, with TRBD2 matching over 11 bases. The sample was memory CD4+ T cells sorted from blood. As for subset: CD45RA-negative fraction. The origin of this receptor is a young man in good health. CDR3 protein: CAWSSLRTSGYTGELFF. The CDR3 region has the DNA TGTGCCTGGAGCTCCCTTCGGACTAGCGGGTACACCGGGGAGCTGTTTTTT.